This TCR beta chain comes out of a study of a mutant IDH1 vaccine in newly diagnosed glioma. As for the study in general: V12 came at week 35, V13 at week 47.

The data were produced by immunoSEQ multiplex PCR, yet TCRdb's version contains in-frame clones alone and is incomplete. The sample lists around 70,000 clones, around nine tenths occurring once. With 8 bases removed from V and 6 bases from J, the gap between germline ends came to 19 bases. The CDR3 covers 14 residues. Per the germline V gene, CDR1 is SEHNR and CDR2 is FQNEAQ (reference sequence). Time point denoted: week 35, safety follow-up. Each dose of the vaccine consisted of 300 ug of mutant IDH1 20-mer peptide, with topical imiquimod. Turning to this clone: What it binds is not known.

This TCR was sampled from a man aged 25-40 years with glioma. The sequencing here drew on PBMCs, taken from a glioma patient whose treatment included an IDH1 peptide vaccine. The chain employs TRBV7-9 and TRBJ1-2, with no clear D. CDR3 sequence (DNA): TGTGCCAGCGAGGGAGTGGGCGGTTTGGATGGCTACACCTTC. This sequence encodes CASEGVGGLDGYTF. The variable domain in full, completed from reference TRBV7-9 and TRBJ1-2, reads DTGVSQNPRHKITKRGQNVTFRCDPISEHNRLYWYRQTLGQGPEFLTYFQNEAQLEKSRLLSDRFSAERPKGSFSTLEIQRTEQGDSAMYLCASEGVGGLDGYTFGSGTRLTVV.